Each of the 11 T cell receptor beta chains below was sequenced from the same sample in a study of a mutant IDH1 vaccine in newly diagnosed glioma. TCRdb keeps only in-frame clones here, not all; method: immunoSEQ multiplex PCR. The sample yields more than 55,000 clones, 84% seen once. Stated time point: week 35, safety follow-up. In the vaccine, a single dose held 300 ug of the mutant IDH1 20-mer peptide, along with topical imiquimod. Their specific antigens are unknown. The sample was PBMCs, taken from a glioma patient whose treatment included an IDH1 peptide vaccine. These receptors were collected from a man younger than 45 with glioma.

J is TRBJ1-6 and V is TRBV6-4; D call uncertain. The V end lost 6 bases, the J end lost 0 bases, and 15 bases lay between the germline ends. Looked up from germline, CDR1 is MRHNA and CDR2 is SNTAGT. The CDR3 runs 17 residues. CDR3 nucleotides: TGTGCCAGCAGCCCCTCCTTCCCGAGCTCCTATAATTCACCCCTCCACTTT. Protein sequence: CASSPSFPSSYNSPLHF.

This clone turned up a few times. The chain uses TRBV6-1 and TRBJ2-2, with D perhaps matching TRBD1 (6 bases). The CDR3 is 16 residues long. V dropped 1 base and J dropped 1 base, with 10 bases sitting between them. The germline V gene encodes CDR1 MNHNS and CDR2 SASEGT. CDR3: CASSEDPGQNTGELFF. The CDR3 DNA reads TGTGCCAGCAGTGAAGACCCGGGACAGAACACCGGGGAGCTGTTTTTT.

In this sample, this clone turned up a few times. The chain couples TRBV18 to TRBJ1-1; maybe TRBD1 (5 bases). Trimming removed 3 bases at V and 3 bases at J, with 11 bases between. The CDR3 is 14 residues long. The V gene's germline CDR1 is KGHSH and CDR2 LQKENI. The CDR3 is CASSPSTVDTEAFF. The CDR3 DNA is TGTGCCAGCTCACCCTCGACAGTGGACACTGAAGCTTTCTTT. Using reference TRBV18 and TRBJ1-1 for the parts outside the CDR3, the full variable domain is NAGVMQNPRHLVRRRGQEARLRCSPMKGHSHVYWYRQLPEEGLKFMVYLQKENIIDESGMPKERFSAEFPKEGPSILRIQQVVRGDSAAYFCASSPSTVDTEAFFGQGTRLTVV.

The chain employs TRBV2 and TRBJ1-2; 11 bases map to TRBD1. The CDR3 loop spans 15 amino acids. Per the germline V gene, CDR1 is SNHLY and CDR2 is FYNNEI. Trimming took 6 bases from V and 4 from J; bases not matched to a gene: 7. The CDR3: CASSRGTGGSYGYTF. The DNA for the CDR3 is TGTGCCAGCAGCCGAGGGACAGGGGGGTCCTATGGCTACACCTTC.

The chain combines TRBV2 with TRBJ2-5; maybe TRBD1 (6 bases). Judging by the DNA end, TRBJ2-7 fits better; the J call may be wrong. Germline values: CDR1 SNHLY, CDR2 FYNNEI. The CDR3 is 17 residues long. CDR3 loop: CASSETGSMEYSYEQYF. The CDR3 DNA reads as TGTGCCAGCAGTGAAACAGGGTCGATGGAATACTCCTACGAGCAGTACTTC.

The chain combines TRBV11-3 with TRBJ2-2, with D uncertain. The germline CDR1 and CDR2 sequences are SGHNT and YENEEA. V was shortened by 1 base and J by 7 bases, with 7 bases between the two germline ends. The CDR3 is made up of 13 amino acids. CDR3 amino acids: CASSLVVGGELFF. The CDR3 DNA sequence: TGTGCCAGCAGCTTAGTGGTAGGCGGGGAGCTGTTTTTT.

The chain is built from TRBV2 and TRBJ1-2; 7 bases match TRBD1. The germline CDR1 and CDR2 sequences are SNHLY and FYNNEI. Germline trimming cut 1 base from V and 3 bases from J; bases unmatched to any gene: 5. There are 15 residues in the CDR3. In DNA form, the CDR3 reads TGTGCCAGCAGTGAAGAAGGGGGCGCAGACTATGGCTACACCTTC. This codes for CASSEEGGADYGYTF.

The chain combines TRBV6-5 with TRBJ2-3, with TRBD1 as a possible D gene (5 bases). Germline CDR1 reads MNHEY; CDR2 reads SVGAGI. Deletions cut 0 bases from V and 2 bases from J, with 12 bases between. CDR3 size: 16 residues. The CDR3 protein is CASSYSGRSITDTQYF. The CDR3 DNA is TGTGCCAGCAGTTACTCGGGGCGAAGCATCACAGATACGCAGTATTTT.

This clone showed up just once. The chain couples TRBV7-9 to TRBJ2-1; 7 bases fit TRBD1. Per the germline V gene, CDR1 is SEHNR and CDR2 is FQNEAQ (reference sequence). The CDR3 has 15 residues. V dropped 5 bases and J dropped 0; count of bases not matched to a gene: 4. In DNA, the CDR3 is TGTGCCAGCAGCCCACAGGGGAGCTCCTACAATGAGCAGTTCTTC. Translating it yields CASSPQGSSYNEQFF. The variable domain in full, completed from reference TRBV7-9 and TRBJ2-1, reads DTGVSQNPRHKITKRGQNVTFRCDPISEHNRLYWYRQTLGQGPEFLTYFQNEAQLEKSRLLSDRFSAERPKGSFSTLEIQRTEQGDSAMYLCASSPQGSSYNEQFFGPGTRLTVL.

The rearrangement uses TRBV13 and TRBJ2-2; D is perhaps TRBD2 (5 bases). V was clipped by 3 bases and J by 2 bases, with 13 bases between them. In germline, CDR1 is PRHDT, CDR2 FYEKMQ (reference sequence). The CDR3 contains 16 residues. The CDR3 DNA sequence: TGTGCCAGCAGCTTGCGGGCGGAAGCAAACACCGGGGAGCTGTTTTTT. Encoded protein: CASSLRAEANTGELFF. The full variable domain, completed using reference TRBV13 and TRBJ2-2, is AAGVIQSPRHLIKEKRETATLKCYPIPRHDTVYWYQQGPGQDPQFLISFYEKMQSDKGSIPDRFSAQQFSDYHSELNMSSLELGDSALYFCASSLRAEANTGELFFGEGSRLTVL.

The gene calls are TRBV27 and TRBJ1-1; D gene unclear. Germline CDR1 reads MNHEY; CDR2 reads SMNVEV (reference sequence). CDR3 size: 13 residues. V dropped 6 bases and J dropped 5 bases, with 13 bases sitting between them. The CDR3 is CASRKWDTTEAFF. The CDR3, as DNA: TGTGCCAGCAGAAAGTGGGATACGACTGAAGCTTTCTTT.